The 23 T cell receptor beta chains below were found in one sample sequenced in a study of T cells after yellow fever vaccination. TCRdb analysed the 5' RACE reads with MiXCR anew, one entry per CDR3 protein. The data contain about 260,000 distinct CDR3 sequences, under 15% of them singletons. The sequencing used CD4+ T cells sorted from PBMCs, collected 45 days after the yellow fever booster vaccination. These TCRs come from a man aged 30 to 45 who received the YFV17D yellow fever vaccine.

The chain combines TRBV7-2 with TRBJ2-1; 12 positions match TRBD2. There are 14 residues in the CDR3. V was pared by 4 bases and J by 8 bases, with 3 bases of the junction left unmatched. Germline CDR1 is SGHTA and CDR2 is FQGNSA. The CDR3 sequence: CASSSTSGSDEQFF. The CDR3 DNA reads as TGTGCCAGCAGCTCGACTAGCGGGAGCGATGAGCAGTTCTTC.

The chain joins TRBV27 to TRBJ2-1; 10 bases match TRBD2. V lost 1 base and J lost 8; bases outside the gene matches: 11. The V gene's germline CDR1 is MNHEY and CDR2 SMNVEV (reference sequence). The CDR3 is made up of 17 amino acids. This chain's CDR3 is CASSLLRAGGPLYEQFF. DNA for the CDR3: TGTGCCAGCAGTTTATTAAGAGCGGGAGGGCCTCTGTATGAGCAGTTCTTC.

This clonotype has only a few counts. The chain uses TRBV7-2 and TRBJ2-7; D is unresolved. With 4 bases removed from V and 6 bases from J, the gap between germline ends came to 10 bases. Germline-derived CDR1 and CDR2 are SGHTA and FQGNSA. This CDR3 comprises 12 residues. The CDR3 protein is CASSSQSSEQYF. In DNA form, the CDR3 reads TGTGCCAGCAGCTCACAGTCTTCCGAGCAGTACTTC.

The chain has TRBV7-2 and TRBJ2-1, with D possibly TRBD1 on 5 matching bases. This CDR3 is 14 amino acids long. CDR1 is SGHTA and CDR2 is FQGNSA in the germline V gene. V was shortened by 2 bases and J by 2 bases, with 7 bases between the two germline ends. The CDR3 DNA is TGTGCCAGCAGCTTAAGACAGACCTACAATGAGCAGTTCTTC. Translation gives CASSLRQTYNEQFF.

This clonotype was seen only a few times. This chain links TRBV5-6 with TRBJ2-5; 9 bases map to TRBD1. V dropped 3 bases and J dropped 6; count of bases not matched to a gene: 6. The length of the CDR3 is 14 residues. The germline V gene encodes CDR1 SGHDT and CDR2 YYEEEE. The DNA of the CDR3 is TGTGCCAGCAGCTACAGGGGGCAGGTGAAGACCCAGTACTTC. Amino acids: CASSYRGQVKTQYF. The full variable domain, with the rest looked up from reference TRBV5-6 and TRBJ2-5, is DAGVTQSPTHLIKTRGQQVTLRCSPKSGHDTVSWYQQALGQGPQFIFQYYEEEERQRGNFPDRFSGHQFPNYSSELNVNALLLGDSALYLCASSYRGQVKTQYFGPGTRLLVL.

The table lists this clonotype with a few counts. The rearrangement links TRBV12-3 or TRBV12-4 to TRBJ2-7; 7 nucleotides line up with TRBD1. The CDR3 extends over 15 amino acids. Trimming removed 1 base from V and 6 bases from J; junction bases left unmatched: 9. Here the CDR3 DNA reads TGTGCCAGCAGTTTAGGAGGGACAGATTTGCTCGAGCAGTACTTC. This encodes CASSLGGTDLLEQYF.

The J gene is TRBJ2-5, the V gene TRBV2; TRBD1 might be the D (6 bases). CDR3 length equals 12 residues. Deletions cut 7 bases from V and 5 bases from J, with 11 bases between. Germline assignment: CDR1 SNHLY and CDR2 FYNNEI. The CDR3: CASNRAVETQYF. DNA of the CDR3: TGTGCCAGCAACAGGGCCGTTGAGACCCAGTACTTC.

This clonotype came up a few times. DNA of the CDR3: TGCGCCAGCAGCTTGGACGCGCGCCGGCCAGATACGCAGTATTTT. Protein: CASSLDARRPDTQYF. V and J are TRBV5-1 and TRBJ2-3; D not certain. CDR3 length: 15 amino acids. Trimming took 0 bases from V and 4 from J, leaving 12 bases between them. Germline V gives CDR1 SGHRS, CDR2 YFSETQ.

This clonotype appeared a few times. The chain combines TRBV12-3 or TRBV12-4 with TRBJ1-1; D unclear. CDR3 length: 14 residues. Trimming stripped 3 bases from V and 4 bases from J, with 12 bases between. The CDR3 region is CASSFKGGSTEAFF. The CDR3 coding sequence is TGTGCCAGCAGTTTTAAGGGCGGGAGCACTGAAGCTTTCTTT.

V is TRBV29-1 and J is TRBJ1-2, with D perhaps TRBD1 (5 bases). The CDR3 is 12 amino acids. The V and J ends lost 6 bases and 2 bases respectively, with 10 bases between them. The germline V gene encodes CDR1 SQVTM and CDR2 ANQGSEA. CDR3: CSVGRGNYGYTF. The CDR3 region has the DNA TGCAGCGTCGGTAGGGGAAACTATGGCTACACCTTC.

The sample holds a few counts of this clonotype. J is TRBJ2-5 and V is TRBV20-1; D may be TRBD1 (6 bases). The CDR3 extends over 15 amino acids. In germline, CDR1 is DFQATT, CDR2 SNEGSKA (reference sequence). V was trimmed by 0 bases and J by 5 bases, leaving 16 bases between them. CDR3 DNA: TGCAGTGCTAGAGACCCCAGGGGTCGTGAGGAGACCCAGTACTTC. This encodes CSARDPRGREETQYF.

The chain couples TRBV20-1 to TRBJ1-6; no clear D. Germline V gene data show CDR1 as DFQATT and CDR2 as SNEGSKA (reference sequence). CDR3 length: 15 amino acids. V shed 0 bases and J shed 9 bases, with 15 bases lying between them. CDR3 sequence reads: CSARDGRIGFSPLHF. The CDR3 DNA follows: TGCAGTGCTAGAGATGGGAGGATTGGCTTTTCACCCCTCCACTTT.

The chain joins TRBV7-2 to TRBJ2-3; the D gene is possibly TRBD2 (5 bases). The CDR3 has 16 amino acids. CDR1 is SGHTA and CDR2 is FQGNSA in the germline V gene. The ends were cut back, 2 bases at V and 2 bases at J, with 14 bases in the middle. The CDR3 DNA sequence: TGTGCCAGCAGCTTATCCCTCACTAGGTCCACAGATACGCAGTATTTT. This codes for CASSLSLTRSTDTQYF. The full variable domain, its missing parts supplied by reference TRBV7-2 and TRBJ2-3, is GAGVSQSPSNKVTEKGKDVELRCDPISGHTALYWYRQSLGQGLEFLIYFQGNSAPDKSGLPSDRFSAERTGGSVSTLTIQRTQQEDSAVYLCASSLSLTRSTDTQYFGPGTRLTVL.

This clonotype was seen a handful of times. This chain connects TRBV2 to TRBJ2-1; D is undetermined. Per the germline V gene, CDR1 is SNHLY and CDR2 is FYNNEI. V gave up 7 bases and J gave up 9 bases, with 13 bases separating them. The CDR3 extends over 12 amino acids. CDR3 sequence: CASTNGVVEQFF. Here the CDR3 DNA reads TGTGCCAGCACCAATGGAGTGGTTGAGCAGTTCTTC.

This rearrangement joins TRBV4-3 to TRBJ2-3; 8 positions match TRBD2. J was trimmed by 4 bases and V by 1 base; bases with no gene match: 7. The germline V gene encodes CDR1 LGHNA and CDR2 YSLEER. This CDR3 spans 16 amino acids. As DNA, the CDR3 is TGCGCCAGCAGCCAAGGAGCGGGAGCGAGGGCAGATACGCAGTATTTT. It translates to CASSQGAGARADTQYF.

The chain has TRBV7-9 and TRBJ2-3, with D unclear. Germline V gene sequence: CDR1 SEHNR, CDR2 FQNEAQ (reference sequence). V was clipped by 5 bases and J by 7 bases, with 10 bases between them. The CDR3 totals 12 residues. The CDR3: CASSLLANTQYF. In DNA, the CDR3 is TGTGCCAGCAGCCTACTTGCCAATACGCAGTATTTT.

The rearrangement joins TRBV28 to TRBJ2-6, with 7 bases that match TRBD1. Germline V gene lookup returns CDR1 MDHEN and CDR2 SYDVKM. V lost 5 bases to trimming and J lost 0 bases; unmatched junction nucleotides: 10. The CDR3 length is 18 residues. The CDR3 sequence: CASSPPGTAPSGANVLTF. CDR3 coding DNA: TGTGCCAGCAGTCCCCCCGGGACAGCTCCCTCTGGGGCCAACGTCCTGACTTTC.

The chain combines TRBV20-1 with TRBJ2-2, with 7 nucleotides matching TRBD2. V was pared by 0 bases and J by 1 base, with 2 bases of the junction left unmatched. Germline values: CDR1 DFQATT, CDR2 SNEGSKA (reference sequence). This CDR3 contains 15 residues. The CDR3 sequence: CSAREGGGNTGELFF. The CDR3 DNA is TGCAGTGCTAGAGAGGGGGGGGGGAACACCGGGGAGCTGTTTTTT.

A few counts support this clonotype. The rearrangement uses TRBV7-2 and TRBJ1-2; D remains unclear. CDR3 length equals 14 residues. Trimming removed 2 bases from V and 7 bases from J, with 14 bases in between. Germline V gene sequence: CDR1 SGHTA, CDR2 FQGNSA. The CDR3 sequence: CASSLSGPEGGYTF. CDR3 sequence (DNA): TGTGCCAGCAGCTTATCCGGGCCCGAGGGTGGCTACACCTTC.

This clonotype occurred a few times. The gene calls are TRBV20-1 and TRBJ2-3; no clear D. The germline CDR1 and CDR2 sequences are DFQATT and SNEGSKA (reference sequence). Trimming left V 2 bases short and J 1 base short, with 13 bases between. This CDR3 has 15 amino acids. DNA of the CDR3: TGCAGTGCTAGATCTATTCATGAACGCACAGATACGCAGTATTTT. It specifies CSARSIHERTDTQYF.

This clonotype was observed many times. The chain uses TRBV20-1 and TRBJ2-1; TRBD2 aligns across 11 bases. This CDR3 contains 14 residues. The junction had 3 bases not matched to a gene; V was cut back by 5 bases and J by 3 bases. CDR1 and CDR2 (germline): DFQATT, SNEGSKA (reference sequence). CDR3 in amino acids: CSARLAGFYNEQFF. As DNA, the CDR3 is TGCAGTGCTCGACTAGCGGGATTCTACAATGAGCAGTTCTTC.

This clonotype has only a few counts. The rearrangement links TRBV6-1 to TRBJ1-1, with 9 nucleotides matching TRBD1. Unmatched junction bases numbered 9, after V lost 6 bases and J lost 7 bases. There are 14 residues in the CDR3. Germline loops: CDR1 MNHNS, CDR2 SASEGT. In nucleotides, the CDR3 is TGTGCCAGCAGCACACAACAGGGGGCGGGTGAAGCTTTCTTT. Translated: CASSTQQGAGEAFF.

This clonotype was counted only a few times. The chain links TRBV10-3 to TRBJ2-1; D tentatively fits TRBD1 or TRBD2 (5 bases each). The length of the CDR3 is 15 residues. Germline V gives CDR1 ENHRY, CDR2 SYGVKD. V dropped 8 bases and J dropped 4 bases, with 18 bases sitting between them. The CDR3 bases are TGTGCCATCTCCCAGGGACGCGGGTCTTACAATGAGCAGTTCTTC. It is translated as CAISQGRGSYNEQFF.